The 16 T cell receptor beta chains below were found in one sample sequenced in a study of post-analysis software for immune sequencing data. The study, taken as a whole, reports: Roughly five TRBV segments appeared more often in patients than in controls, and TRBV5-6, TRBV5-1 and TRBV20-1 were among these.

No antigen is known for these receptors. Carried by the TCR beta cDNA libraries were unique molecular identifiers. TCRdb re-called the PCR reads with MiXCR, one entry per CDR3 protein. The repertoire holds 650,000 to 850,000 distinct CDR3 sequences, with roughly 58% as singletons. Sample: blood. These receptors were obtained from a girl between 5 and 17 years old with multiple sclerosis.

The gene calls are TRBV29-1 and TRBJ1-2; D gene ambiguous. Germline values: CDR1 SQVTM, CDR2 ANQGSEA. The CDR3 runs to 13 residues. V lost 1 base and J lost 4, with 10 bases in between. The CDR3 is CSVEGLPRYGYTF. The CDR3 region has the DNA TGCAGCGTTGAAGGTCTTCCCCGCTATGGCTACACCTTC.

The chain combines TRBV20-1 with TRBJ2-7; D may be TRBD2 (5 bases). This CDR3 comprises 14 residues. From germline, CDR1 is DFQATT and CDR2 SNEGSKA (reference sequence). The V gene lost 3 bases and the J gene lost 4 bases, with 16 bases spanning the gap. The CDR3 DNA follows: TGCAGTGCTAGCCGGACTCTTCGGAGGTACGAGCAGTACTTC. As protein: CSASRTLRRYEQYF.

The chain has TRBV6-5 and TRBJ2-7; D is perhaps TRBD1 (5 bases). Trimming removed 2 bases from V and 2 bases from J, with 16 bases in between. The germline gives CDR1 MNHEY, CDR2 SVGAGI. CDR3 length equals 16 residues. The CDR3 sequence is CASSYAGPMSTYEQYF. DNA of the CDR3: TGTGCCAGCAGTTACGCAGGGCCCATGAGCACCTACGAGCAGTACTTC.

CDR3 residues: CASTLRGDLAKNIQYF. The DNA for the CDR3 is TGCGCCAGCACCCTGAGGGGGGACTTAGCCAAAAACATTCAGTACTTC. The chain links TRBV5-1 to TRBJ2-4, with D perhaps assigned TRBD1 or TRBD2 (6 bases each). The CDR3 is 16 amino acids. V shed 6 bases and J shed 0 bases, with 16 bases lying between them. Germline CDR1 and CDR2: SGHRS and YFSETQ.

The V and J genes are TRBV29-1 and TRBJ2-7, with D unclear. The CDR3 covers 13 residues. Trimming left V 1 base short and J 2 bases short, with 9 bases between. Germline CDR1 is SQVTM and CDR2 is ANQGSEA. The CDR3 nucleotides read TGCAGCGTTGAAGGTAACAGCCCCTACGAGCAGTACTTC. This gives the protein CSVEGNSPYEQYF.

The rearrangement uses TRBV20-1 and TRBJ2-4, with 8 bases fitting TRBD1. V shed 2 bases and J 4 bases; nucleotides not matched to a gene: 4. The germline gives CDR1 DFQATT, CDR2 SNEGSKA (reference sequence). The length of the CDR3 is 14 residues. The chain's CDR3 is CSARTGTGKNIQYF. DNA of the CDR3: TGCAGTGCTAGAACCGGGACAGGAAAAAACATTCAGTACTTC.

This clonotype was counted at least ten times. This chain uses TRBV10-3 with TRBJ2-1, with TRBD1 identical over 8 bases. Trimming at V came to 5 bases and at J to 3 bases, leaving 15 bases not matched to a gene. The CDR3 consists of 18 residues. Germline CDR1 and CDR2: ENHRY and SYGVKD. As DNA, the CDR3 is TGTGCCATCAGTCCTAGTACAGGGGGAACGCCTCTCTACAATGAGCAGTTCTTC. It codes for CAISPSTGGTPLYNEQFF.

Many counts were recorded for this clonotype. The chain has TRBV6-6 and TRBJ2-4; 8 bases align to TRBD2. The ends lost 5 bases at V and 8 bases at J; junction bases unmatched: 5. The CDR3 is made up of 13 amino acids. CDR1 and CDR2 from the germline V gene are MNHNY and SVGAGI (reference sequence). The CDR3 DNA reads TGTGCCAGCAGTAAGACTAGCGTAGACATTCAGTACTTC. Amino acids: CASSKTSVDIQYF.

In its sample, this clonotype was seen a few times. The chain combines TRBV7-3 with TRBJ2-1, with D perhaps TRBD2 (5 bases). Trimming cost V 3 bases and J 5 bases, with 14 bases left between them. From germline, CDR1 is SGHTA and CDR2 FQGTGA. The CDR3 has 15 amino acids. CDR3: CASSFTGGPHNEQFF. The CDR3 bases are TGTGCCAGCAGCTTTACCGGAGGTCCCCACAATGAGCAGTTCTTC.

This chain links TRBV20-1 with TRBJ2-1, with a tentative D call TRBD2 (5 bases). Germline V gives CDR1 DFQATT, CDR2 SNEGSKA (reference sequence). With 2 bases removed from V and 5 bases from J, the gap between germline ends came to 28 bases. The CDR3 has 19 amino acids. CDR3 sequence reads: CSARPLRGNLSNVNNEQFF. The DNA of the CDR3 is TGCAGTGCTAGACCGCTCCGGGGTAATTTGAGTAATGTGAACAATGAGCAGTTCTTC.

This clonotype occurred once. The chain couples TRBV20-1 to TRBJ2-4; 10 nucleotides agree with TRBD1. The DNA matches TRBJ2-7 better at its end, which makes the J call doubtful. Looked up from germline, CDR1 is DFQATT and CDR2 is SNEGSKA (reference sequence). The CDR3 runs 14 residues. The CDR3 region has the DNA TGCAGTGCCCAAGACAGGACAGGGGGCTACGAGCAGTACTTC. Translation: CSAQDRTGGYEQYF.

This clonotype was counted a few times. The J gene is TRBJ2-7, the V gene TRBV5-1, with 7 bases identical to TRBD2. The germline V gene has CDR1 SGHRS and CDR2 YFSETQ. The CDR3 has 14 amino acids. V was clipped by 4 bases and J by 4 bases; unmatched bases: 8. CDR3 in DNA: TGCGCCAGCAGCGGCCGGGACTACTTGTACGAGCAGTACTTC. Protein sequence: CASSGRDYLYEQYF.

V gene TRBV28 combines with J gene TRBJ2-5; TRBD2 is a possible D gene (6 bases). CDR1 MDHEN and CDR2 SYDVKM come from the germline V gene. The CDR3 runs 16 residues. With 5 bases removed from V and 0 bases from J, the gap between germline ends came to 16 bases. CDR3 region: CASSPTIGRYQETQYF. The CDR3 DNA reads as TGTGCCAGCAGTCCCACGATTGGGAGGTACCAAGAGACCCAGTACTTC.

This clonotype has just a few counts. V is TRBV6-6 and J is TRBJ2-1; D unresolved. This CDR3 spans 16 amino acids. Germline CDR1 MNHNY, CDR2 SVGAGI (reference sequence). Trimming removed 0 bases from V and 2 bases from J, with 11 bases in between. The CDR3 DNA reads TGTGCCAGCAGTTACTCGTTTCTGGGAACCTACAATGAGCAGTTCTTC. It translates to CASSYSFLGTYNEQFF.

This sequence joins TRBV7-8 and TRBJ1-2; 8 nucleotides line up with TRBD1. The ends lost 5 bases at V and 6 bases at J; junction bases unmatched: 8. This CDR3 is 14 amino acids long. Germline values: CDR1 SGHVS, CDR2 FQNEAQ. The CDR3 loop reads CASSAHRGVNGYTF. The CDR3 nucleotides read TGTGCCAGCAGCGCACACAGGGGGGTGAATGGCTACACCTTC.

This clonotype was picked up one time. This sequence joins TRBV6-1 and TRBJ1-2, with a tentative D call TRBD1 (5 bases). Germline loops: CDR1 MNHNS, CDR2 SASEGT. Trimming pared 7 bases from V and 4 bases from J, leaving 25 bases between. The CDR3 runs to 17 residues. The CDR3 DNA sequence: TGTGCCAGCACCCTAGCATCAGGGCAAGGCAGGCCCTATGGCTACACCTTC. Residues: CASTLASGQGRPYGYTF.